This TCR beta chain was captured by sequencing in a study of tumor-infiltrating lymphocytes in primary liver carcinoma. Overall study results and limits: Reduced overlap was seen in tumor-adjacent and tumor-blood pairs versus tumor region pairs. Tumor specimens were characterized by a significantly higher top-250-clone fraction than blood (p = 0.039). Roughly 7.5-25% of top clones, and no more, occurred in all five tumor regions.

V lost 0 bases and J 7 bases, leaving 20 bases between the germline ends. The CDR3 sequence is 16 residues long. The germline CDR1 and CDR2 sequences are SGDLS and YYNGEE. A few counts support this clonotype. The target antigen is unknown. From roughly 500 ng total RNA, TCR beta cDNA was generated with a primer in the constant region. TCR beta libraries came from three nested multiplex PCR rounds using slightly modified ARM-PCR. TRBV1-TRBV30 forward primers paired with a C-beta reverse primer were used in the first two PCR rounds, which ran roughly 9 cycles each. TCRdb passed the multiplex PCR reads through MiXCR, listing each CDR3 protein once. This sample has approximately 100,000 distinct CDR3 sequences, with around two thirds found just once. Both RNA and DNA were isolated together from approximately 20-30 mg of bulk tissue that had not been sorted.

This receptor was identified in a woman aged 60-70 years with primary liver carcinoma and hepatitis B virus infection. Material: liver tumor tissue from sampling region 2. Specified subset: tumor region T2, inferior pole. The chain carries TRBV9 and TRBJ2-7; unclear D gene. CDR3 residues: CASSVGPGAGQVEQYF. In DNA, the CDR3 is TGTGCCAGCAGCGTAGGACCGGGCGCCGGTCAGGTGGAGCAGTACTTC.